This T cell receptor (beta chain) was found in a study of T cell responses to AZD1222 COVID-19 vaccine. Trimming took off 3 bases at V and 10 bases at J, with 24 bases between the two ends. The CDR3 consists of 16 residues. Germline assignment: CDR1 MDHEN and CDR2 SYDVKM. Data came from immunoSEQ multiplex PCR; TCRdb stores just in-frame clones and leaves some out. The data hold around 150,000 clones, with about 95% observed a single time. The chain carries TRBV28 and TRBJ1-1; D is ambiguous. The TCR comes from an adult in good health. The source was peripheral blood, collected on day 0 of AZD1222 vaccination. The CDR3 spells CASSFGDRGSSIRAFF. The DNA for the CDR3 is TGTGCCAGCAGTTTTGGCGACCGGGGAAGTAGTATTAGAGCTTTCTTT.